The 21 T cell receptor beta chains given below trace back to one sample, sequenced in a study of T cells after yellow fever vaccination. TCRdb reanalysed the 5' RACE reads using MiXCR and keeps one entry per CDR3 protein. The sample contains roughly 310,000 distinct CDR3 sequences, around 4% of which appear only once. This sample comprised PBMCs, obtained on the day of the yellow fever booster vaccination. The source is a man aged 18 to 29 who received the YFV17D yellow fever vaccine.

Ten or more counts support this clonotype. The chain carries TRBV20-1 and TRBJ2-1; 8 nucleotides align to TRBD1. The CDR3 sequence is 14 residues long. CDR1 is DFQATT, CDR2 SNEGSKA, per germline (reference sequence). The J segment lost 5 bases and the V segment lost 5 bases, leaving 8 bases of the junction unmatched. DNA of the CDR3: TGCAGTGCTGCATGGACAGGGAACAACAATGAGCAGTTCTTC. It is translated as CSAAWTGNNNEQFF.

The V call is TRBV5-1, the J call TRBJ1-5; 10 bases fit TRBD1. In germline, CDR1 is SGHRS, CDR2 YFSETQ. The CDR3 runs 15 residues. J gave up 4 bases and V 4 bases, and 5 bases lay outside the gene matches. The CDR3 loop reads CASSIGTGVNQPQHF. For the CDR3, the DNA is TGCGCCAGCAGCATCGGGACAGGGGTAAATCAGCCCCAGCATTTT.

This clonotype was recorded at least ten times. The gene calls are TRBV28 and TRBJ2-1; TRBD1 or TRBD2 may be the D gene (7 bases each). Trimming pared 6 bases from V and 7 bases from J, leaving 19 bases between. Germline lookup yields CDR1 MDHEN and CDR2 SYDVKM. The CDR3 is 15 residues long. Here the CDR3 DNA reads TGTGCCAGCAGCGCCAGGGGGGGGGGCTGGAATGAGCAGTTCTTC. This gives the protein CASSARGGGWNEQFF.

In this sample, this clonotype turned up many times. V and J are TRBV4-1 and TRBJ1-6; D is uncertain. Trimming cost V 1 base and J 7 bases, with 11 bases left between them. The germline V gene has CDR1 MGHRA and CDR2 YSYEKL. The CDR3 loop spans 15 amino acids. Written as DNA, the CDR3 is TGCGCCAGCAGCCAAGTTCGCGGTGTAAATTCACCCCTCCACTTT. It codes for CASSQVRGVNSPLHF.

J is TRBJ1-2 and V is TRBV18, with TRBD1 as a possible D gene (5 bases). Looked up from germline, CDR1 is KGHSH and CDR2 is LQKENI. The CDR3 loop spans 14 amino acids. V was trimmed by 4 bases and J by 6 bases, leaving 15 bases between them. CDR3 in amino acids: CASSLFDSGDGYTF. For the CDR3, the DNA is TGTGCCAGCTCACTATTCGACAGTGGAGATGGCTACACCTTC. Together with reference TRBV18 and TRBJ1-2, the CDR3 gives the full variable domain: NAGVMQNPRHLVRRRGQEARLRCSPMKGHSHVYWYRQLPEEGLKFMVYLQKENIIDESGMPKERFSAEFPKEGPSILRIQQVVRGDSAAYFCASSLFDSGDGYTFGSGTRLTVV.

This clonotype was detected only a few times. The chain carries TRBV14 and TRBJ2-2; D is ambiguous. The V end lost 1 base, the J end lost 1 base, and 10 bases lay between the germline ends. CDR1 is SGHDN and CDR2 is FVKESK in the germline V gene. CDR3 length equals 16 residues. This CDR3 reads CASSQGSSWNTGELFF. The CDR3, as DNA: TGTGCCAGCAGCCAAGGCAGTAGCTGGAACACCGGGGAGCTGTTTTTT.

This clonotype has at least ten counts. CDR3 in amino acids: CSVEGGTSGGLSTDTQYF. CDR3 nucleotide sequence: TGCAGCGTTGAGGGAGGGACTAGCGGGGGCTTGAGCACAGATACGCAGTATTTT. V gene TRBV29-1 combines with J gene TRBJ2-3, with TRBD2 matching over 14 bases. The CDR3 length is 18 residues. Germline assignment: CDR1 SQVTM and CDR2 ANQGSEA. Trimming removed 3 bases from V and 0 bases from J; junction bases left unmatched: 8.

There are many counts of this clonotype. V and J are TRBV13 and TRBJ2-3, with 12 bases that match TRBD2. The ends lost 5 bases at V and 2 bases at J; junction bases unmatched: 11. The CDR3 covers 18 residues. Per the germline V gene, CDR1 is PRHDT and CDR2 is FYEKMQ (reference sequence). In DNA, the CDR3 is TGTGCCAGCAGCCCCCCCCAAAGACTAGCGGGGGACACAGATACGCAGTATTTT. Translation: CASSPPQRLAGDTDTQYF.

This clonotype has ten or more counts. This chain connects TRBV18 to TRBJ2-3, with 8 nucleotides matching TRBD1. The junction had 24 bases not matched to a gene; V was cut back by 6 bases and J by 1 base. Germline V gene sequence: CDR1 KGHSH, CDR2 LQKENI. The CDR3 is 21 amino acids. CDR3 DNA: TGTGCCAGCTCGCATAGACCCCAGGGGGCCCCATCCACCCGGGGCACAGATACGCAGTATTTT. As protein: CASSHRPQGAPSTRGTDTQYF.

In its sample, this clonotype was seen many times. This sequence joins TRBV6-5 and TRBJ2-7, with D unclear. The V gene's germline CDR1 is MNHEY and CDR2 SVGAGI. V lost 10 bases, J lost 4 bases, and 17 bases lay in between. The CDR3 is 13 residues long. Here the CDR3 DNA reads TGTGCCACGCACGGCTACCAACAATACGAGCAGTACTTC. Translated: CATHGYQQYEQYF.

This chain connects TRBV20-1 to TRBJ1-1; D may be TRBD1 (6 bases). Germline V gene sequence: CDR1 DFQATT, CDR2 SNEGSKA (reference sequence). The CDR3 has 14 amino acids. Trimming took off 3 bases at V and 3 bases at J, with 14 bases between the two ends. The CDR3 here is CSARGAGGYTEAFF. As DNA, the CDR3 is TGCAGTGCTAGGGGGGCCGGCGGCTACACTGAAGCTTTCTTT.

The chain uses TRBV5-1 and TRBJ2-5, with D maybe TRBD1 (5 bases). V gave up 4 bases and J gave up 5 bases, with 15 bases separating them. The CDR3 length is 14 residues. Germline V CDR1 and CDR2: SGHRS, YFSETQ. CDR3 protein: CASSPGQFAETQYF. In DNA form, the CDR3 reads TGCGCCAGCAGCCCCGGACAATTTGCGGAGACCCAGTACTTC.

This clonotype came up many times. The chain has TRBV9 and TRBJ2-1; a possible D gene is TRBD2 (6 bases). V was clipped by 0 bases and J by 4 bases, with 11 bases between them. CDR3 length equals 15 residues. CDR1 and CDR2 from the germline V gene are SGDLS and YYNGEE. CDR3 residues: CASSVVGGGYNEQFF. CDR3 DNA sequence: TGTGCCAGCAGCGTAGTGGGGGGTGGGTACAATGAGCAGTTCTTC.

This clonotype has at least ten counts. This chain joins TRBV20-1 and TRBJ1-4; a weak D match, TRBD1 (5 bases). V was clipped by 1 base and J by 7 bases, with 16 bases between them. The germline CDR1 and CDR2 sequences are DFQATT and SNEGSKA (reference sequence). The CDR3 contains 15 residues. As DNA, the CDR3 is TGCAGTGCTAGAGGGTTCGGGGGAAGGCGTGAAAAACTGTTTTTT. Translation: CSARGFGGRREKLFF.

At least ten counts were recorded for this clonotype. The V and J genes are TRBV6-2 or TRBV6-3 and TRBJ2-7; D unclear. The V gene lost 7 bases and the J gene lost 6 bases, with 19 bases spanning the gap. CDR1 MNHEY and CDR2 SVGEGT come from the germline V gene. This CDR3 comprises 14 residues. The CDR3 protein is CASNSGKELGEQYF. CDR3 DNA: TGTGCCAGCAACTCAGGAAAGGAATTGGGCGAGCAGTACTTC.

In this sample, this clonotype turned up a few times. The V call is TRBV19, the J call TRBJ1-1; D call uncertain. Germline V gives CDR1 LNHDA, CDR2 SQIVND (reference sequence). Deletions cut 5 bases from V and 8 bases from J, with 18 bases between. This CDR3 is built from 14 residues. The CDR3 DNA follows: TGTGCCAGTAGTCTAAGACCGGCCGGGTCCGAAGCTTTCTTT. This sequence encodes CASSLRPAGSEAFF.

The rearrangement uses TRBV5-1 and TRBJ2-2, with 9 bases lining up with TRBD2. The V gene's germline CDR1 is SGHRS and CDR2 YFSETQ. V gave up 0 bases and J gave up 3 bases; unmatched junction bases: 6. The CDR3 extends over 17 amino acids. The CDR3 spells CASSLGSRGGDTGELFF. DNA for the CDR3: TGCGCCAGCAGCTTGGGTTCGCGGGGGGGCGACACCGGGGAGCTGTTTTTT.

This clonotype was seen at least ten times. The CDR3 DNA sequence: TGTGCCAGCAGCGCCGGAGGCGGGCCATCCTACGAGCAGTACTTC. Translated: CASSAGGGPSYEQYF. The chain uses TRBV9 and TRBJ2-7; D is perhaps TRBD2 (5 bases). Trimming shortened V by 3 bases and J by 1 base, and 14 bases separated the two germline ends. Per germline, CDR1 SGDLS and CDR2 YYNGEE. The CDR3 has 15 residues.

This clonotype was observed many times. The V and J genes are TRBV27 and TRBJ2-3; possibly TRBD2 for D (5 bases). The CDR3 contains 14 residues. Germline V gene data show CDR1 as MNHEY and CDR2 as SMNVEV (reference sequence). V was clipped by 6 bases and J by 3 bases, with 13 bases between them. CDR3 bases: TGTGCCAGCAGGATGGGCAGGAGGACAGATACGCAGTATTTT. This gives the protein CASRMGRRTDTQYF.

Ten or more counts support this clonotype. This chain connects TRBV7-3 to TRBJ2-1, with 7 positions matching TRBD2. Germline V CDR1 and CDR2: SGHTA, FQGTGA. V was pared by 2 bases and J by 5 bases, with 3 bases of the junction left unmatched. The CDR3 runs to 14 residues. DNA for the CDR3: TGTGCCAGCAGCTTAGGGACTACCGACAATGAGCAGTTCTTC. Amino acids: CASSLGTTDNEQFF.

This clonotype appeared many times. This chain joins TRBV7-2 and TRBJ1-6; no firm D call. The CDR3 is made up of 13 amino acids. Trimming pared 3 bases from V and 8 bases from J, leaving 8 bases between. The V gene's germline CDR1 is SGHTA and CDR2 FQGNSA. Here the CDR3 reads CASSLVGYSPLHF. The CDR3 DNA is TGTGCCAGCAGCTTGGTGGGCTATTCACCCCTCCACTTT.